The following is a T cell receptor (beta chain) sequence with its context. The data originate from a study of blood T cell repertoires in COVID-19. Background on the study: PBMCs, B-cell-depleted T cells, or T cells provided the cDNA or gDNA that made up the material.

Original data processing: How many nucleated cells were present was estimated from reference gene primer amplification. Assay: immunoSEQ multiplex PCR; the TCRdb copy retains only in-frame clones and omits some. V, J and clone size are taken as reported in that table, and D and trimming were inferred from the DNA itself. This table holds hundreds of thousands of clones, roughly 89% found once. Seattle patient enrollment occurred during active infection, with longitudinal follow-up thereafter. This receptor was obtained from a man aged 18 to 30 with COVID-19, enrolled during active disease. The sequenced sample was peripheral blood.

DNA for the CDR3: TGTGCCAGCAGCCAAGAAACAGGCGGGGGTGGCAATGAAAAACTGTTTTTT. Translating gives CASSQETGGGGNEKLFF. The chain couples TRBV3-1 (or the pseudogene TRBV3-2) to TRBJ1-4, with a possible D match to TRBD1 (5 bases). From germline, CDR1 is LGHDT and CDR2 YNNKEL (reference sequence). The CDR3 is 17 amino acids. The V end lost 0 bases, the J end lost 5 bases, and 16 bases lay between the germline ends.